This is a list of T cell receptor beta chains from one sample in a study of cytomegalovirus exposure and HLA in healthy donors. TCRdb's copy holds only in-frame clones and misses some; the assay was immunoSEQ multiplex PCR. In the table there are 110,000 to 150,000 clones, about 80% of which are singletons. Sequencing was carried out using PBMCs. The receptors were sampled from a man aged 18 to 30 in good health and CMV-seronegative. Both conserved end residues are part of each CDR3.

V | CDR3
TRBV5-1 | CASSLNRGYGYTF
TRBV10-2 | CASSWTGDTDTQYF
TRBV28 | CASSSDTAGSYEQYF
TRBV27 | CASSPLIPPEQYF
TRBV6-1 | CASSNDRANTEAFF
TRBV2 | CASSEQANVLTF
TRBV9 | CASSLTGGSGYTF
TRBV5-5 | CASSLGWTGGIGYEQYF
TRBV7-9 | CAGGPIPGGSNQPQHF
TRBV28 | CASRAGGIYEQYF
TRBV6-5 | CASWRMDTEAFF
TRBV14 | CASSQTGERGRLGYTF
TRBV10-3 | CAISSQGYEQYF
TRBV28 | CASSFGTGELFF
TRBV6-5 | CASIRTEDFEAFF
TRBV18 | CASSRISGFYEQYF
TRBV19 | CASSIPGTQYF
TRBV5-6 | CASSLRLAGYTGELFF
TRBV12-2 | CASRLEGQENYGYTF
TRBV14 | CASSRGQGPAFF
TRBV5-6 | CASSLNPGRTTNEKLFF
TRBV7-8 | CASSPRAPGENTEAFF
TRBV28 | CASSPPPGQGLAFF
TRBV7-9 | CASSLTGEVTGELFF
TRBV5-6 | CASSLLSTAINYEQYF
TRBV30 | CAWSPSAEAFF
TRBV6-5 | CASSRQGFDEQYF
TRBV7-6 | CASSPGGAGANYGYTF
TRBV19 | CASSMGTSVEQYF
TRBV10-3 | CAISLAGEPYNEQFF
TRBV5-1 | CASSPTGGSQPQHF
TRBV28 | CATQRATQGPNTGELFF
TRBV5-1 | CASSLAALAGSGIQETQYF
TRBV19 | CASKKPGGPGETQYF
TRBV10-1 | CASSSNRFSTDTQYF
TRBV12-5 | CASGGFHGGLYGYTF
TRBV28 | CASSLAKNIQYF
TRBV19 | CASSIDPASNEQFF
TRBV7-9 | CSSSLGNLGGREKLFF
TRBV9 | CASSLLLVGETQYF
TRBV7-8 | CASSLELVDQPQHF
TRBV28 | CASTELPGTGESDTEAFF
TRBV2 | CASSTLTGIYYEQYF
TRBV5-6 | CASSWGTSHEQYF
TRBV28 | CASSLLGDKGFF
TRBV4-1 | CASGQDPGERETQYF
TRBV11-3 | CASSLGGLGGTDTQYF
TRBV5-1 | CASSPGAQRYSYEQYF
TRBV6-1 | CASSGSGRGDIQYF
TRBV30 | CAWSVGLAGGQETQYF
TRBV28 | CASSLSEGSNQPQHF
TRBV18 | CASSPRHAAYEQYF
TRBV5-6 | CASSQQGKGELFF
TRBV18 | CASSPGRDEAFF
TRBV9 | CASSVDSQETQYF
TRBV29-1 | CSVEPSGISTDTQYF
TRBV7-9 | CASSRTSGNYEQYF